This is a list of T cell receptor beta chains from one sample in a study of T cells of healthy individuals. Each CDR3 protein is one row after TCRdb ran MiXCR on the 5' RACE reads. The data show 85,000 to 100,000 distinct CDR3 sequences, 17% seen once. Receptors were obtained from a human donor in good health. CDR3s leave out the opening cysteine and the closing phenylalanine or tryptophan.

J: TRBJ2-1
V: TRBV20-1
CDR3: SAGEGGYNEQF

J: TRBJ2-1
V: TRBV20-1
CDR3: SARVMGAYEQF

J: TRBJ2-2
V: TRBV5-6
CDR3: ASSLGRSGELF

J: TRBJ2-1
V: TRBV3-1
CDR3: ASSRLAGVYNEQF

J: TRBJ1-6
V: TRBV27
CDR3: ASNTGERRSPLH

J: TRBJ2-1
V: TRBV20-1
CDR3: SARDVGFSYNEQF

J: TRBJ1-1
V: TRBV20-1
CDR3: SAGPPGNTEAF

J: TRBJ1-2
V: TRBV7-9
CDR3: ASIRNTDANYGYT

J: TRBJ2-1
V: TRBV20-1
CDR3: SAPPLAGDINEQF

J: TRBJ2-1
V: TRBV29-1
CDR3: SVGFSYNEQF

J: TRBJ1-4
V: TRBV20-1
CDR3: SAPWGQFNEKLF

J: TRBJ2-7
V: TRBV27
CDR3: ASSLDRGYEQY

J: TRBJ1-5
V: TRBV5-6
CDR3: ASSLRDRGYLRPQH

J: TRBJ2-2
V: TRBV3-1
CDR3: ASVTGTGGRTGELF

J: TRBJ2-7
V: TRBV11-2
CDR3: ASSLRVSYEQY

J: TRBJ2-3
V: TRBV7-8
CDR3: ASSLGLAWDTQY

J: TRBJ1-1
V: TRBV15
CDR3: ATCSGGMNTEAF

J: TRBJ1-2
V: TRBV29-1
CDR3: SVEDLFYGYT

J: TRBJ1-4
V: TRBV6-4
CDR3: ASSSRGDEKLF

J: TRBJ2-3
V: TRBV27
CDR3: ASSLKASGGTQY

J: TRBJ1-5
V: TRBV12-3/TRBV12-4
CDR3: ATSLDGNQPQH

J: TRBJ2-1
V: TRBV5-1
CDR3: ASSPRTGDEQF

J: TRBJ2-7
V: TRBV18
CDR3: ASQGQGAHEQY

J: TRBJ2-6
V: TRBV6-2/TRBV6-3
CDR3: ASGTAGANVLT

J: TRBJ2-1
V: TRBV6-2/TRBV6-3
CDR3: ASTEDRGYNEQF

J: TRBJ2-4
V: TRBV5-5
CDR3: ASSLGGGLAKNIQY

J: TRBJ2-4
V: TRBV29-1
CDR3: SVEHLAKNIQY

J: TRBJ2-1
V: TRBV24-1
CDR3: ATSDPVQAYNEQF

J: TRBJ1-1
V: TRBV5-1
CDR3: ASSPDRAIMNTEAF

J: TRBJ2-4
V: TRBV29-1
CDR3: SVPGRRTLAKNIQY

J: TRBJ2-3
V: TRBV7-2
CDR3: ASSLVGTGADTQY

J: TRBJ2-3
V: TRBV10-3
CDR3: AISDSGRATDTQY

J: TRBJ1-2
V: TRBV29-1
CDR3: SVVIQDYGYT

J: TRBJ1-6
V: TRBV5-1
CDR3: ASSSGRDNSPLH

J: TRBJ2-7
V: TRBV4-3
CDR3: ASSQDQGTGPYEQY

J: TRBJ1-2
V: TRBV15
CDR3: ATSRDLATGALTNYGYT

J: TRBJ2-2
V: TRBV4-3
CDR3: ASSQEEGIGELF

J: TRBJ2-4
V: TRBV4-1
CDR3: ASSQEESGTGVGLSKNIQY

J: TRBJ2-3
V: TRBV6-1
CDR3: ASALALLSVSGTDTQY

J: TRBJ2-3
V: TRBV4-2
CDR3: ASSQDHRLAGMQDTQY

J: TRBJ2-3
V: TRBV20-1
CDR3: SARDRLRERSDTQY

J: TRBJ2-5
V: TRBV6-5
CDR3: ASSRAGGETQY

J: TRBJ2-4
V: TRBV20-1
CDR3: SAYPPTGLGIMQY

J: TRBJ2-7
V: TRBV5-1
CDR3: ASSSQGLSYEQY

J: TRBJ2-3
V: TRBV5-5
CDR3: ASRAGLAGDTQY

J: TRBJ1-5
V: TRBV6-2/TRBV6-3
CDR3: ASSYLPGTGKPQH